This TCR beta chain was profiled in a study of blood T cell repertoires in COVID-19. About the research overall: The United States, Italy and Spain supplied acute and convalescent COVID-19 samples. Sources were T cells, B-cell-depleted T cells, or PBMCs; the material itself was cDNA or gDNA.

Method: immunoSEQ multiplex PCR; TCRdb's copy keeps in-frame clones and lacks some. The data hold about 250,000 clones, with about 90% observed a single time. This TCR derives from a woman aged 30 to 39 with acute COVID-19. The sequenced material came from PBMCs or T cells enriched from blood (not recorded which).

CDR3: CASSVVGAGGEQYF. CDR3 DNA: TGTGCCAGCAGCGTAGTTGGGGCCGGGGGCGAGCAGTACTTC. The chain links TRBV9 to TRBJ2-7; tentative D call: TRBD2 (6 bases). Trimming pared 0 bases from V and 6 bases from J, leaving 13 bases between. The CDR3 runs 14 residues. Per germline, CDR1 SGDLS and CDR2 YYNGEE. Drawing the rest from reference TRBV9 and TRBJ2-7, the complete variable domain is DSGVTQTPKHLITATGQRVTLRCSPRSGDLSVYWYQQSLDQGLQFLIQYYNGEERAKGNILERFSAQQFPDLHSELNLSSLELGDSALYFCASSVVGAGGEQYFGPGTRLTVT.